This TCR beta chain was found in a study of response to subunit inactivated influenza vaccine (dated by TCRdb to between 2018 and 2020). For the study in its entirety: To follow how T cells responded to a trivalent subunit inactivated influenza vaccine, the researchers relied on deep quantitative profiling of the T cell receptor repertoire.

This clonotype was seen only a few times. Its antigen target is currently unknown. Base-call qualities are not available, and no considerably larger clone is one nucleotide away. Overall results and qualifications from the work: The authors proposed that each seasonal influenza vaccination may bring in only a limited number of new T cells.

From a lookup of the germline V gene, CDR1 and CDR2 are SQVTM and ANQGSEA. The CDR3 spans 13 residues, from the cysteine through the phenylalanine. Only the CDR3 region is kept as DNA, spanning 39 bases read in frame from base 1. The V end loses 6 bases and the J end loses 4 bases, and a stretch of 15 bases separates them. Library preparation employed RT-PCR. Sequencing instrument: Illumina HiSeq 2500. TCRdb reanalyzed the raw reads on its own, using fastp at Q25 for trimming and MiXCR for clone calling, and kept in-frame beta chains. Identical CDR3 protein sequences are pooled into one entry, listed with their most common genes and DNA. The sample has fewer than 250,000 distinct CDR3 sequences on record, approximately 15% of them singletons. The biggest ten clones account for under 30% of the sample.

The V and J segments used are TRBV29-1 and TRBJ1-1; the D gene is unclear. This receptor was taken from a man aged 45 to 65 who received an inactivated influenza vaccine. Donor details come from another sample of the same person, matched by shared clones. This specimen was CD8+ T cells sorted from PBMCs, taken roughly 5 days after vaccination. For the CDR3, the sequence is CSVAGPVGTEAFF. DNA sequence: TGCAGCGTGGCAGGACCCGTGGGCACTGAAGCTTTCTTT.